This TCR beta chain was observed in a study of cytomegalovirus exposure and HLA in healthy donors. The wider study: Unique TCR beta sequences numbering some 120 million came from approximately 180 million T cells in an earlier analysis.

Study-wide results and caveats: In a later analysis, most CMV-associated TCR beta chains appeared HLA-restricted. Roughly even sequencing depth across donors was the assumption behind the presence/absence analyses.

PCR used 60 Vbeta primers and 13 Jbeta primers. Authors' processing steps: Later, roughly 80 million unique TCR beta chains were counted in an analysis, and roughly 11 million of them were shared. Assay: immunoSEQ multiplex PCR; the TCRdb copy retains only in-frame clones and omits some. Clone size and V and J calls were adopted from that table, with D and trimming inferred from the DNA. The repertoire consists of 110,000 or so clones, with roughly 77% occurring once and the leading ten covering around 4.9%. This clone was counted a few times. Its antigen is still unknown. CDR1 and CDR2 (germline): MDHEN, SYDVKM. This CDR3 contains 16 residues. Trimming left V 2 bases short and J 5 bases short, with 15 bases between.

This TCR was sampled from a man aged 50 to 60 in good health and CMV-seropositive. The chain is built from TRBV28 and TRBJ1-4, with a weak D call TRBD1 (6 bases). The sequencing sample was made of PBMCs. The CDR3 nucleotides are TGTGCCAGCAGTTTAGTACTGGGACACTCCAATGAAAAACTGTTTTTT. Protein: CASSLVLGHSNEKLFF.